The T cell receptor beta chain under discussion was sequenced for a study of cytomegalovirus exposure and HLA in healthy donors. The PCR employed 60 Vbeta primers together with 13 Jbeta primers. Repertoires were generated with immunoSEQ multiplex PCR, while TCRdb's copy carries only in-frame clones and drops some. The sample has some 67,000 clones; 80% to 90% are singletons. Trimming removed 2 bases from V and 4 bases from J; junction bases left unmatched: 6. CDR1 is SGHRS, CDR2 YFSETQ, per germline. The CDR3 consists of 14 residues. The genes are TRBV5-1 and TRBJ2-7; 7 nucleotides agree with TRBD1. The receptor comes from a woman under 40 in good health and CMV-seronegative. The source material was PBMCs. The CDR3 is CASSLIDREYEQYF. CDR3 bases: TGCGCCAGCAGCTTAATTGACAGGGAGTACGAGCAGTACTTC.